Following are 30 T cell receptor beta chains from one sample sequenced in a study of cytomegalovirus exposure and HLA in healthy donors. The PCR employed 60 Vbeta primers together with 13 Jbeta primers. The method was immunoSEQ multiplex PCR; TCRdb's version includes in-frame clones alone and lacks a portion of them. The sample lists about 190,000 clones, around 86% occurring once. What was sequenced was PBMCs. These receptors originate from a man in his forties or fifties in good health and CMV-seropositive.

CDR3 DNA sequence: TGTGCCAGTAGTATAGAGACAGGGAACACCGGGGAGCTGTTTTTT. This encodes CASSIETGNTGELFF. The genes are TRBV19 and TRBJ2-2; D might be TRBD1 (6 bases). Trimming took 0 bases from V and 1 from J, leaving 6 bases between them. Germline V gene lookup returns CDR1 LNHDA and CDR2 SQIVND (reference sequence). This CDR3 spans 15 amino acids.

This clone was seen more than once but under ten times. The chain is built from TRBV29-1 and TRBJ1-1; possibly TRBD1 for D (6 bases). The CDR3 sequence is 14 residues long. Germline CDR1 SQVTM, CDR2 ANQGSEA. The V gene lost 6 bases and the J gene lost 0 bases, with 14 bases spanning the gap. The CDR3: CSVPKQGLNTEAFF. The DNA for the CDR3 is TGCAGCGTCCCAAAACAGGGACTGAACACTGAAGCTTTCTTT. Variable domain in full (rest from reference TRBV29-1 and TRBJ1-1): SAVISQKPSRDICQRGTSLTIQCQVDSQVTMMFWYRQQPGQSLTLIATANQGSEATYESGFVIDKFPISRPNLTFSTLTVSNMSPEDSSIYLCSVPKQGLNTEAFFGQGTRLTVV.

The chain recombines TRBV5-6 with TRBJ2-7; possibly TRBD1 for D (5 bases). The germline V and J ends were trimmed by 0 bases and 1 base, with 14 bases remaining between them. The CDR3 totals 16 residues. CDR1 is SGHDT, CDR2 YYEEEE, per germline. The CDR3, as DNA: TGTGCCAGCAGCTTGGTGGTGGGGCAGAGTTCCTACGAGCAGTACTTC. Protein: CASSLVVGQSSYEQYF.

A few counts support this clone. The V and J genes are TRBV7-9 and TRBJ1-1, with D perhaps matching TRBD1 (5 bases). This CDR3 has 16 amino acids. Germline CDR1 and CDR2: SEHNR and FQNEAQ (reference sequence). V lost 1 base, J lost 2 bases, and 14 bases lay in between. The CDR3 loop is CASSLGLRTTNTEAFF. The CDR3 bases are TGTGCCAGCAGCTTAGGTTTGAGGACAACTAACACTGAAGCTTTCTTT.

There are a few counts of this clone. The chain has TRBV9 and TRBJ1-3; D is uncertain. This CDR3 has 18 residues. Trimming removed 3 bases from V and 0 bases from J, with 19 bases in between. The germline gives CDR1 SGDLS, CDR2 YYNGEE. CDR3 nucleotides: TGTGCCAGCAGCGGATTGTCGGTTAGCACCCTCTCTGGAAACACCATATATTTT. This sequence encodes CASSGLSVSTLSGNTIYF.

The V and J genes are TRBV27 and TRBJ1-6; 7 bases align to TRBD1. V gave up 3 bases and J gave up 13 bases; unmatched junction bases: 15. The CDR3 extends over 16 amino acids. Germline-derived CDR1 and CDR2 are MNHEY and SMNVEV (reference sequence). CDR3: CASSFLGQAGLRPLHF. Here the CDR3 DNA reads TGTGCCAGCAGTTTTCTCGGACAGGCCGGTTTGCGGCCCCTCCACTTT.

V usage is TRBV4-3 and J usage is TRBJ2-5, with D possibly TRBD2 on 5 matching bases. CDR3 size: 15 residues. Germline values: CDR1 LGHNA, CDR2 YSLEER. Trimming shortened V by 0 bases and J by 6 bases, and 14 bases separated the two germline ends. CDR3 protein: CASSQDLGGRKTQYF. In DNA, the CDR3 is TGCGCCAGCAGCCAAGATCTAGGCGGGCGAAAGACCCAGTACTTC.

The chain couples TRBV28 to TRBJ1-2, with D possibly matching TRBD1 (5 bases). Germline loops: CDR1 MDHEN, CDR2 SYDVKM. Trimming left V 8 bases short and J 4 bases short, with 17 bases between. CDR3 length: 14 residues. As DNA, the CDR3 is TGTGCCAGCTTTTCCCTAACAGGAACCTATGGCTACACCTTC. Its translation: CASFSLTGTYGYTF.

The CDR3, as DNA: TGTGCCAGCAGCTTAATCTCTGGGAGCTCCTACAATGAGCAGTTCTTC. This codes for CASSLISGSSYNEQFF. The rearrangement links TRBV7-3 to TRBJ2-1; maybe TRBD2 (5 bases). This CDR3 spans 16 amino acids. Germline CDR1 and CDR2: SGHTA and FQGTGA. Deletions cut 1 base from V and 0 bases from J, with 10 bases between. Supplemented by reference TRBV7-3 and TRBJ2-1, the full variable domain reads GAGVSQTPSNKVTEKGKYVELRCDPISGHTALYWYRQSLGQGPEFLIYFQGTGAADDSGLPNDRFFAVRPEGSVSTLKIQRTERGDSAVYLCASSLISGSSYNEQFFGPGTRLTVL.

The chain recombines TRBV21-1 with TRBJ1-5; whether TRBD1, the table's D call, matches the DNA was not checked. TRBV21-1 is an annotated pseudogene. The CDR3 contains 13 residues. The CDR3 region has the DNA TGTGCCAGCAGCGATTGGGCCCATCAGCCCCAGCATTTT. It translates to CASSDWAHQPQHF.

This clone has more than one count but fewer than ten. This same CDR3 is encoded by further DNA sequences in the sample. The genes are TRBV18 and TRBJ2-1, with a possible D match to TRBD2 (6 bases). The CDR3 extends over 16 amino acids. CDR1 is KGHSH and CDR2 is LQKENI in the germline V gene. V gave up 3 bases and J gave up 4 bases, with 16 bases separating them. The CDR3 protein is CASSPPSRGRYNEQFF. CDR3 in DNA: TGTGCCAGCTCACCCCCGAGCCGGGGGAGATACAATGAGCAGTTCTTC.

V and J are TRBV7-6 and TRBJ1-6; TRBD1 matches 10 bases. This CDR3 is 15 amino acids long. Germline values: CDR1 SGHVS, CDR2 FNYEAQ. V lost 5 bases, J lost 8 bases, and 6 bases stayed unmatched. CDR3 protein: CASSPYGTGDSPLHF. In DNA form, the CDR3 reads TGTGCCAGCAGCCCTTACGGGACAGGGGATTCACCCCTCCACTTT.

On this clone itself: The sample has other DNA sequences that encode this CDR3 too. DNA of the CDR3: TGTGCCAGCAGTTCGACAGGGGGGAACACTGAAGCTTTCTTT. The encoded protein is CASSSTGGNTEAFF. The chain has TRBV28 and TRBJ1-1; 9 bases agree with TRBD1. V dropped 4 bases and J dropped 1; count of bases not matched to a gene: 1. Per the germline V gene, CDR1 is MDHEN and CDR2 is SYDVKM. This CDR3 contains 14 residues.

V is TRBV6-5 and J is TRBJ1-3; D unclear. V shed 0 bases and J shed 0 bases, with 6 bases lying between them. Germline CDR1 MNHEY, CDR2 SVGAGI. This CDR3 region has 15 residues. The CDR3 sequence: CASSYSPSSGNTIYF. For the CDR3, the DNA is TGTGCCAGCAGTTACTCTCCGAGCTCTGGAAACACCATATATTTT.

There are a few counts of this clone. One end of the junction is discordant with germline, which a read error may explain. The chain links TRBV7-7 to TRBJ2-5, with D possibly matching TRBD1 (6 bases). The CDR3 loop spans 13 amino acids. Germline CDR1 is SSHAT and CDR2 is FNYEAQ (reference sequence). The CDR3 DNA follows: TGTGCTAGCAGCCCGGAGGTACAGGGGACCCAGTACTTC. Encoded protein: CASSPEVQGTQYF.

This clone was detected a few times. This rearrangement joins TRBV9 to TRBJ2-3, with 9 positions matching TRBD1. Germline V lookup: CDR1 SGDLS, CDR2 YYNGEE. Trimming cost V 3 bases and J 2 bases; bases outside gene matches: 7. The CDR3 sequence is 16 residues long. CDR3 nucleotides: TGTGCCAGCAGCGGGGGACAGGGTCGGACCACAGATACGCAGTATTTT. The encoded protein is CASSGGQGRTTDTQYF.

The chain carries TRBV7-2 and TRBJ1-2; D gene uncertain. In germline, CDR1 is SGHTA, CDR2 FQGNSA. The CDR3 is 14 residues long. Trimming took 6 bases from V and 3 from J, leaving 14 bases between them. Here the CDR3 DNA reads TGTGCCAGCAGGAGATCCTCGCTAGACTATGGCTACACCTTC. Protein product: CASRRSSLDYGYTF.

This clone has more than one count but fewer than ten. The chain has TRBV6-5 and TRBJ2-7, with TRBD2 matching over 7 bases. The CDR3 totals 13 residues. Germline V gene data show CDR1 as MNHEY and CDR2 as SVGAGI. With V trimmed by 11 bases and J by 4 bases, 11 bases remained unmatched. The CDR3 DNA sequence: TGTGCCGCGATCCCCCCGGGAGGATACGAGCAGTACTTC. Protein: CAAIPPGGYEQYF.

As concerns this clone: The junction and the germline gene differ at one end; a read error may be behind it. The CDR3 here is CASSLSDQPQHF. The CDR3 nucleotides are TGTGCCAGCTCACTTAGCGATCAGCCCCAGCATTTT. This sequence joins TRBV18 and TRBJ1-5; D remains ambiguous. Per the germline V gene, CDR1 is KGHSH and CDR2 is LQKENI. This CDR3 is built from 12 residues.

V is TRBV15 and J is TRBJ2-3, with 7 bases matching TRBD2. Germline assignment: CDR1 LNHNV and CDR2 YYDKDF (reference sequence). V lost 5 bases and J lost 0; bases outside the gene matches: 8. The CDR3 covers 16 residues. This CDR3 is CATSLGWGGSTDTQYF. CDR3 bases: TGTGCCACCAGCTTAGGTTGGGGGGGGAGCACAGATACGCAGTATTTT.

The chain couples TRBV4-1 to TRBJ2-7; 10 positions agree with TRBD1. The CDR3 is made up of 16 amino acids. Per the germline V gene, CDR1 is MGHRA and CDR2 is YSYEKL. Trimming at V came to 6 bases and at J to 2 bases, leaving 10 bases not matched to a gene. The CDR3 here is CASSFSTGTGAYEQYF. CDR3 DNA: TGCGCCAGCAGTTTTTCTACCGGGACAGGGGCCTACGAGCAGTACTTC.

This CDR3 reads CASSATSTDTQYF. CDR3 bases: TGTGCCAGCAGCGCTACTAGCACAGATACGCAGTATTTT. The V and J genes are TRBV2 and TRBJ2-3; no clear D gene. Germline lookup yields CDR1 SNHLY and CDR2 FYNNEI. This CDR3 has 13 amino acids. The V end lost 6 bases, the J end lost 0 bases, and 7 bases lay between the germline ends.

This chain connects TRBV12-2 to TRBJ1-2; whether TRBD1, the table's D call, matches the DNA was not checked. TRBV12-2 is classified as a pseudogene. This CDR3 has 13 residues. CDR3 nucleotides: TGTGCAAGTCGTTGGGACAGGGTTTATGGCTACACCTTC. Amino acids: CASRWDRVYGYTF.

The rearrangement joins TRBV7-3 to TRBJ2-1; a weak D match, TRBD1 (6 bases). The CDR3 length is 14 residues. From germline, CDR1 is SGHTA and CDR2 FQGTGA. The V and J ends lost 4 bases and 5 bases respectively, with 12 bases between them. The DNA of the CDR3 is TGTGCCAGCAGCTCCTCCAGGACAGACAATGAGCAGTTCTTC. It yields the protein CASSSSRTDNEQFF.

V gene TRBV4-3 combines with J gene TRBJ2-7; 7 nucleotides agree with TRBD1. CDR1 is LGHNA, CDR2 YSLEER, per germline. This CDR3 is 15 amino acids long. Trimming cost V 0 bases and J 2 bases; bases outside gene matches: 4. CDR3: CASSQETGVTYEQYF. The DNA for the CDR3 is TGCGCCAGCAGCCAAGAAACAGGGGTCACCTACGAGCAGTACTTC.

This chain links TRBV5-1 with TRBJ2-3; a possible D gene is TRBD1 (7 bases). Germline V gene sequence: CDR1 SGHRS, CDR2 YFSETQ. The CDR3 loop spans 13 amino acids. The ends were cut back, 4 bases at V and 9 bases at J, with 15 bases in the middle. The CDR3 is CASSPEGAGTQYF. The DNA for the CDR3 is TGCGCCAGCAGCCCGGAGGGGGCAGGCACGCAGTATTTT.

This clone came up once. This rearrangement joins TRBV14 to TRBJ2-5, with 8 bases identical to TRBD2. Per germline, CDR1 SGHDN and CDR2 FVKESK. J was trimmed by 9 bases and V by 3 bases; bases with no gene match: 6. CDR3 size: 13 residues. CDR3 nucleotides: TGTGCCAGCAGCCAGCGGGGGGCCGGGTCCCAGTACTTC. Translated, it gives CASSQRGAGSQYF. The variable domain in full, completed from reference TRBV14 and TRBJ2-5, reads EAGVTQFPSHSVIEKGQTVTLRCDPISGHDNLYWYRRVMGKEIKFLLHFVKESKQDESGMPNNRFLAERTGGTYSTLKVQPAELEDSGVYFCASSQRGAGSQYFGPGTRLLVL.

The chain has TRBV5-6 and TRBJ2-6; 8 positions agree with TRBD1. The CDR3 length is 16 residues. The germline V gene has CDR1 SGHDT and CDR2 YYEEEE. Trimming at V came to 1 base and at J to 2 bases, leaving 2 bases not matched to a gene. The DNA of the CDR3 is TGTGCCAGCAGCTTGCAGGGGGCCGCTGGGGCCAACGTCCTGACTTTC. It translates to CASSLQGAAGANVLTF.

This sequence joins TRBV5-6 and TRBJ2-1; 7 bases line up with TRBD1. The CDR3 spans 15 residues. Germline V gives CDR1 SGHDT, CDR2 YYEEEE. V was clipped by 5 bases and J by 8 bases; unmatched bases: 13. The CDR3 loop reads CASRGRGTQSHEQFF. In DNA, the CDR3 is TGTGCCAGCAGAGGCAGGGGGACCCAGTCCCATGAGCAGTTCTTC.

This rearrangement joins TRBV2 to TRBJ1-1; the match to TRBD1 covers 10 bases. This CDR3 is built from 14 residues. CDR1 is SNHLY, CDR2 FYNNEI, per germline. Losses at the gene ends were 4 bases for V and 7 bases for J; bases not matched to a gene: 6. The CDR3 loop is CASSAGTGAFEAFF. Written as DNA, the CDR3 is TGTGCCAGCAGTGCAGGGACAGGGGCGTTTGAAGCTTTCTTT.